Presented here are 19 T cell receptor beta chains from one specimen sequenced in a study of OX40 agonist ivuxolimab in advanced cancers. Preparation of the library involved the immunoSEQ multiplex PCR assay. Drawn from immuneACCESS, this table holds only the in-frame rearrangements with V and J called that TCRdb kept. Clones are partly lost; checked studies trace under half to an unresolved V gene and leave the rest unexplained. The sample table lists roughly 39,000 clones, 85% to 90% of them with a count of one. 4.5% to 6% of the sample is in the top ten clones. The starting material was CD4+ or CD8+ T cells sorted from blood, obtained in a trial of the OX40 agonist ivuxolimab. The receptors here all came from an adult with an advanced solid tumor such as melanoma, head and neck, liver or kidney cancer.

The chain employs TRBV19 and TRBJ1-1; no clear D gene. The CDR3 has 13 amino acids. Trimming stripped 5 bases from V and 7 bases from J, with 14 bases between. Per the germline V gene, CDR1 is LNHDA and CDR2 is SQIVND (reference sequence). For the CDR3, the DNA is TGTGCCAGTAGTCCCCTTGGAAAAGGTGAAGCTTTCTTT. Translated, it gives CASSPLGKGEAFF.

This clone was counted once. The chain employs TRBV18 and TRBJ1-5; no firm D call. CDR1 is KGHSH and CDR2 is LQKENI in the germline V gene. The ends were cut back, 2 bases at V and 11 bases at J, with 13 bases in the middle. The CDR3 loop spans 13 amino acids. The CDR3 loop reads CASSPSAVGAQHF. As DNA, the CDR3 is TGTGCCAGCTCACCATCGGCGGTGGGAGCCCAGCATTTT.

This chain links TRBV14 with TRBJ2-7; possibly TRBD1 for D (5 bases). Trimming pared 6 bases from V and 7 bases from J, leaving 13 bases between. The CDR3 loop spans 12 amino acids. The V gene's germline CDR1 is SGHDN and CDR2 FVKESK. The CDR3 DNA is TGTGCCAGCAGTCCTACACGACAGGAGCAGTACTTC. As protein: CASSPTRQEQYF.

The rearrangement uses TRBV10-2 and TRBJ2-7; maybe TRBD1 (6 bases). The CDR3 consists of 11 residues. The V end was cut by 4 bases, the J end by 11 bases, with 12 bases between. Germline CDR1 and CDR2: WSHSY and SAAADI. CDR3 nucleotide sequence: TGCGCCAGCAGTGGGACAGACCTTAAGTACTTC. This sequence encodes CASSGTDLKYF.

A single count supports this clone. The CDR3: CASSPPGVKGEKLFF. DNA for the CDR3: TGTGCCAGCAGCCCTCCCGGGGTTAAGGGTGAAAAACTGTTTTTT. The chain links TRBV5-4 to TRBJ1-4; D gene uncertain. The ends were cut back, 4 bases at V and 7 bases at J, with 17 bases in the middle. Germline V gene lookup returns CDR1 SGHNT and CDR2 YYREEE (reference sequence). The CDR3 consists of 15 residues.

The J gene is TRBJ2-3, the V gene TRBV5-6, with 10 bases matching TRBD2. J gave up 10 bases and V 4 bases, and 12 bases lay outside the gene matches. The CDR3 contains 15 residues. CDR1 is SGHDT and CDR2 is YYEEEE in the germline V gene. The CDR3 region is CASSPFLAGEGPQYF. For the CDR3, the DNA is TGTGCCAGCAGCCCATTCCTAGCGGGAGAGGGCCCGCAGTATTTT.

This chain uses TRBV29-1 with TRBJ1-2, with D maybe TRBD1 (6 bases). The V and J ends lost 6 bases and 3 bases respectively, with 11 bases between them. CDR3 size: 12 residues. The germline gives CDR1 SQVTM, CDR2 ANQGSEA. This CDR3 reads CSVVRGDYGYTF. CDR3 nucleotides: TGCAGCGTAGTCAGGGGAGACTATGGCTACACCTTC.

The V call is TRBV6-4, the J call TRBJ2-5; the D gene is possibly TRBD2 (7 bases). The CDR3 is 23 amino acids. Germline assignment: CDR1 MRHNA and CDR2 SNTAGT. V lost 0 bases and J 1 base, leaving 33 bases between the germline ends. CDR3: CASSDSGLGGHSPEGVVQETQYF. The CDR3 DNA is TGTGCCAGCAGTGACTCGGGGTTGGGGGGGCATTCCCCAGAGGGTGTCGTCCAAGAGACCCAGTACTTC.

The chain combines TRBV7-9 with TRBJ1-1; D gene uncertain. V lost 6 bases, J lost 4 bases, and 12 bases lay in between. CDR3 length equals 13 residues. Germline values: CDR1 SEHNR, CDR2 FQNEAQ (reference sequence). CDR3 amino acids: CASSSDLGTEAFF. The CDR3 nucleotides are TGTGCCAGCAGTTCTGACCTGGGCACTGAAGCTTTCTTT.

The chain links TRBV27 to TRBJ2-3, with D uncertain. With 7 bases removed from V and 3 bases from J, the gap between germline ends came to 20 bases. Germline V CDR1 and CDR2: MNHEY, SMNVEV (reference sequence). The CDR3 has 16 residues. CDR3 amino acids: CASTSNPRYTTDTQYF. The CDR3 nucleotides are TGTGCCAGCACCTCAAACCCACGGTACACTACAGATACGCAGTATTTT.

The DNA of the CDR3 is TGTGCCAGCAGTGCCCTAGCGGGAGTCACCGGGGAGCTGTTTTTT. Its protein product is CASSALAGVTGELFF. The chain carries TRBV6-5 and TRBJ2-2; TRBD2 matches 10 bases. With V trimmed by 5 bases and J by 4 bases, 4 bases remained unmatched. The CDR3 is 15 amino acids. Germline CDR1 is MNHEY and CDR2 is SVGAGI.

The chain couples TRBV9 to TRBJ2-7, with D maybe TRBD1 (6 bases). This CDR3 region has 14 residues. The V end was cut by 2 bases, the J end by 2 bases, with 11 bases between. In germline, CDR1 is SGDLS, CDR2 YYNGEE. CDR3 bases: TGTGCCAGCAGCGTTTACCCAGGGGCCTACGAGCAGTACTTC. Amino acid sequence: CASSVYPGAYEQYF.

This sequence joins TRBV5-1 and TRBJ2-3, with 8 nucleotides matching TRBD1. The CDR3 has 16 amino acids. Trimming removed 2 bases from V and 1 base from J; junction bases left unmatched: 6. CDR1 SGHRS and CDR2 YFSETQ come from the germline V gene. The CDR3 spells CASSLRPGQGTDTQYF. In nucleotides, the CDR3 is TGCGCCAGCAGCTTACGACCGGGACAGGGCACAGATACGCAGTATTTT.

This chain links TRBV2 with TRBJ1-4; 8 nucleotides line up with TRBD1. The CDR3 spans 15 residues. V was clipped by 4 bases and J by 7 bases; unmatched bases: 8. Per the germline V gene, CDR1 is SNHLY and CDR2 is FYNNEI. CDR3 DNA sequence: TGTGCCAGCAGTGCACAGGGGGTAATGCTTGAAAAACTGTTTTTT. It codes for CASSAQGVMLEKLFF.

V gene TRBV30 combines with J gene TRBJ1-1; TRBD1 matches at 9 bases. The germline CDR1 and CDR2 sequences are GTSNPN and SVGIG (reference sequence). The CDR3 consists of 14 residues. V was pared by 4 bases and J by 2 bases, with 5 bases of the junction left unmatched. The CDR3 spells CAWNLQGANTEAFF. The CDR3 nucleotides are TGTGCCTGGAACCTACAGGGGGCCAACACTGAAGCTTTCTTT.

V usage is TRBV28 and J usage is TRBJ2-1, with a tentative D call TRBD2 (6 bases). With 5 bases removed from V and 9 bases from J, the gap between germline ends came to 14 bases. Germline V gene sequence: CDR1 MDHEN, CDR2 SYDVKM. The CDR3 is 13 residues long. The CDR3 DNA reads TGTGCCAGCAGTAGGGCGGGAACCGTTGAGCAGTTCTTC. Translating it yields CASSRAGTVEQFF. The full variable domain, rest sourced from reference TRBV28 and TRBJ2-1, is DVKVTQSSRYLVKRTGEKVFLECVQDMDHENMFWYRQDPGLGLRLIYFSYDVKMKEKGDIPEGYSVSREKKERFSLILESASTNQTSMYLCASSRAGTVEQFFGPGTRLTVL.

This clone was seen a few times. The J gene is TRBJ2-7, the V gene TRBV5-5; 8 bases match TRBD1. The trim removed 0 bases at V and 3 bases at J, leaving 8 bases unmatched. The CDR3 is made up of 16 amino acids. Germline values: CDR1 SGHKS, CDR2 YYEKEE (reference sequence). The CDR3 here is CASSLDTGTGRYEQYF. The CDR3, as DNA: TGTGCCAGCAGCTTGGATACCGGGACAGGCCGCTACGAGCAGTACTTC.

Only one count was recorded for this clone. This sequence joins TRBV7-8 and TRBJ1-5, with 7 bases matching TRBD1. The ends lost 2 bases at V and 0 bases at J; junction bases unmatched: 4. Germline assignment: CDR1 SGHVS and CDR2 FQNEAQ. The CDR3 is made up of 16 amino acids. CDR3 residues: CASSLWDRNSNQPQHF. CDR3 sequence (DNA): TGTGCCAGCAGCTTATGGGACAGAAATAGCAATCAGCCCCAGCATTTT. Variable domain in full (rest from reference TRBV7-8 and TRBJ1-5): GAGVSQSPRYKVAKRGQDVALRCDPISGHVSLFWYQQALGQGPEFLTYFQNEAQLDKSGLPSDRFFAERPEGSVSTLKIQRTQQEDSAVYLCASSLWDRNSNQPQHFGDGTRLSIL.

The V and J genes are TRBV7-8 and TRBJ2-1; D is possibly TRBD1 (5 bases). Germline CDR1 and CDR2: SGHVS and FQNEAQ. Trimming took off 6 bases at V and 7 bases at J, with 10 bases between the two ends. The CDR3 sequence is 12 residues long. The CDR3 coding sequence is TGTGCCAGCAGTATCCGACAGAATGAGCAGTTCTTC. Translated, it gives CASSIRQNEQFF.